The 25 T cell receptor beta chains below were found in one sample sequenced in a study of blood T cell repertoires in COVID-19. Sequencing used immunoSEQ multiplex PCR; TCRdb keeps in-frame clones, though not all of them. Among some 17,000 clones listed, around three quarters were seen once. The sequencing input was peripheral blood. These receptors were collected from a man in his 70s with COVID-19, enrolled during active disease.

This chain uses TRBV4-3 with TRBJ2-6, with D possibly being TRBD1 (5 bases). Germline CDR1 reads LGHNA; CDR2 reads YSLEER. V gave up 0 bases and J gave up 2 bases, with 14 bases separating them. The CDR3 is 18 amino acids. CDR3 amino acids: CASSQEAPGKAGANVLTF. The CDR3 region has the DNA TGCGCCAGCAGCCAAGAAGCGCCAGGGAAAGCTGGGGCCAACGTCCTGACTTTC.

The CDR3 reads CASSPTAGPNEKLFF. CDR3 bases: TGTGCCAGCAGCCCAACCGCAGGTCCTAATGAAAAACTGTTTTTT. The genes are TRBV3-1 (or the pseudogene TRBV3-2) and TRBJ1-4; D ambiguous. With 4 bases removed from V and 3 bases from J, the gap between germline ends came to 12 bases. The CDR3 is 15 residues long. The germline gives CDR1 LGHDT, CDR2 YNNKEL (reference sequence).

CDR3 region: CASSLGANTGELFF. The CDR3 bases are TGTGCCAGCAGCTTGGGAGCTAACACCGGGGAGCTGTTTTTT. The chain couples TRBV5-5 to TRBJ2-2, with D unclear. The CDR3 has 14 residues. Germline V lookup: CDR1 SGHKS, CDR2 YYEKEE (reference sequence). The V end was cut by 0 bases, the J end by 2 bases, with 5 bases between.

This clone was detected only a few times. The chain uses TRBV29-1 and TRBJ1-2; D is ambiguous. With 1 base removed from V and 1 base from J, the gap between germline ends came to 7 bases. The CDR3 sequence is 13 residues long. Germline CDR1 SQVTM, CDR2 ANQGSEA. The CDR3 spells CSVEGQINYGYTF. CDR3 sequence (DNA): TGCAGCGTTGAAGGCCAGATTAACTATGGCTACACCTTC.

This clone was seen only once. The CDR3 sequence is CASSYSADSPLHF. The CDR3 nucleotides are TGTGCCAGCAGTTACTCGGCAGATTCACCCCTCCACTTT. V usage is TRBV6-5 and J usage is TRBJ1-6, with D unclear. The CDR3 is made up of 13 amino acids. The V and J ends lost 0 bases and 8 bases respectively, with 5 bases between them. The germline V gene has CDR1 MNHEY and CDR2 SVGAGI.

This sequence joins TRBV7-2 and TRBJ2-3; TRBD2 might be the D (7 bases). Germline CDR1 SGHTA, CDR2 FQGNSA. Trimming left V 8 bases short and J 2 bases short, with 14 bases between. This CDR3 is 14 amino acids long. The DNA for the CDR3 is TGTGCCAGCCCTCGCGGGGGCTCCACAGATACGCAGTATTTT. As protein: CASPRGGSTDTQYF.

In this sample, this clone is medium-sized. The chain combines TRBV7-2 with TRBJ2-5; 7 bases fit TRBD1. V shed 5 bases, J shed 2 bases, and the junction held 8 bases outside the gene matches. The CDR3 is 15 residues long. CDR1 is SGHTA, CDR2 FQGNSA, per germline. The CDR3 is CASSPLQGSQETQYF. CDR3 in DNA: TGTGCCAGCAGCCCACTACAGGGGTCACAAGAGACCCAGTACTTC.

This rearrangement joins TRBV25-1 to TRBJ2-5; perhaps TRBD1 as D (5 bases). Germline V gives CDR1 MGHDK, CDR2 SYGVNS. This CDR3 has 14 amino acids. V was clipped by 1 base and J by 5 bases, with 11 bases between them. The CDR3 nucleotides are TGTGCCAGCAGTGAATGGGGCACCGTCGAGACCCAGTACTTC. It specifies CASSEWGTVETQYF.

This rearrangement joins TRBV6-5 to TRBJ1-2; 8 nucleotides line up with TRBD1. The CDR3 is 15 residues long. With V trimmed by 4 bases and J by 4 bases, 8 bases remained unmatched. CDR1 and CDR2 from the germline V gene are MNHEY and SVGAGI. This chain's CDR3 is CASSSVGGQVYGYTF. DNA for the CDR3: TGTGCCAGCAGTTCCGTCGGGGGACAGGTCTATGGCTACACCTTC.

V usage is TRBV6-5 and J usage is TRBJ2-7; 12 nucleotides line up with TRBD1. CDR1 is MNHEY and CDR2 is SVGAGI in the germline V gene. J lost 7 bases, V lost 0 bases, and 4 bases had no gene match. The CDR3 spans 15 residues. In DNA, the CDR3 is TGTGCCAGCAGTTACTCGGGACAGGGGGCCGAGGAGCAGTACTTC. It is translated as CASSYSGQGAEEQYF.

This clone is a singleton in its sample. J is TRBJ1-5 and V is TRBV7-6; D gene unclear. With 5 bases removed from V and 3 bases from J, the gap between germline ends came to 11 bases. The CDR3 sequence is 14 residues long. Germline V lookup: CDR1 SGHVS, CDR2 FNYEAQ. CDR3 sequence reads: CASSPSHTNQPQHF. The CDR3 region has the DNA TGTGCCAGCAGCCCCTCGCACACCAATCAGCCCCAGCATTTT. Full variable domain (missing parts from reference TRBV7-6 and TRBJ1-5): GAGVSQSPRYKVTKRGQDVALRCDPISGHVSLYWYRQALGQGPEFLTYFNYEAQQDKSGLPNDRFSAERPEGSISTLTIQRTEQRDSAMYRCASSPSHTNQPQHFGDGTRLSIL.

This chain joins TRBV6-5 and TRBJ1-1; a weak D match, TRBD1 (5 bases). V shed 6 bases and J shed 4 bases, with 15 bases lying between them. The CDR3 has 14 residues. The V gene's germline CDR1 is MNHEY and CDR2 SVGAGI. CDR3 region: CASRPETAPTEAFF. In DNA form, the CDR3 reads TGTGCCAGCAGACCTGAGACAGCCCCCACTGAAGCTTTCTTT.

The chain recombines TRBV4-2 with TRBJ2-7; the D is unclear. The germline V gene encodes CDR1 LGHNA and CDR2 YNFKEQ. V lost 0 bases and J 3 bases, leaving 6 bases between the germline ends. The CDR3 runs to 13 residues. CDR3 sequence: CASSQDLNYEQYF. The CDR3 DNA is TGTGCCAGCAGCCAAGATCTTAACTACGAGCAGTACTTC.

The chain recombines TRBV6-5 with TRBJ1-1; D perhaps matches TRBD1 (6 bases). The CDR3 runs to 12 residues. Germline CDR1 reads MNHEY; CDR2 reads SVGAGI. CDR3 amino acids: CVAGTMNTEAFF. The CDR3, as DNA: TGTGTCGCCGGGACAATGAACACTGAAGCTTTCTTT.

The gene calls are TRBV19 and TRBJ2-1, with TRBD1 identical over 11 bases. This CDR3 has 13 amino acids. Germline trimming cut 8 bases from V and 7 bases from J; bases unmatched to any gene: 4. Germline CDR1 and CDR2: LNHDA and SQIVND (reference sequence). The CDR3 is CASSGQGVNEQFF. The DNA of the CDR3 is TGTGCCAGTTCGGGACAGGGGGTGAATGAGCAGTTCTTC.

V and J are TRBV6-5 and TRBJ1-5; a possible D gene is TRBD1 (5 bases). CDR1 and CDR2 (germline): MNHEY, SVGAGI. The CDR3 length is 15 residues. Deletions cut 8 bases from V and 3 bases from J, with 17 bases between. CDR3 nucleotides: TGTGCCAGCCTATGGACTACAGGAACCAATCAGCCCCAGCATTTT. Protein sequence: CASLWTTGTNQPQHF.

The J gene is TRBJ2-1, the V gene TRBV7-9; TRBD2 agrees at 11 bases. From germline, CDR1 is SEHNR and CDR2 FQNEAQ (reference sequence). V lost 6 bases to trimming and J lost 5 bases; unmatched junction nucleotides: 12. The CDR3 has 17 residues. The DNA for the CDR3 is TGTGCCAGCAGGACAATATGGGGACTAGCGGCCAACAATGAGCAGTTCTTC. Amino acids: CASRTIWGLAANNEQFF.

The chain recombines TRBV10-3 with TRBJ2-7, with D possibly being TRBD2 (6 bases). Germline CDR1 is ENHRY and CDR2 is SYGVKD. With 1 base removed from V and 4 bases from J, the gap between germline ends came to 14 bases. This CDR3 contains 15 residues. CDR3 sequence: CAISEYRDSPYEQYF. CDR3 DNA: TGTGCCATCAGTGAGTATCGGGACTCCCCTTACGAGCAGTACTTC.

V is TRBV14 and J is TRBJ2-7, with D unclear. The CDR3 runs to 14 residues. With 0 bases removed from V and 4 bases from J, the gap between germline ends came to 10 bases. CDR1 is SGHDN, CDR2 FVKESK, per germline. The CDR3 DNA is TGTGCCAGCAGCCAAGAGTGGGCCTCGTACGAGCAGTACTTC. Its protein is CASSQEWASYEQYF.

In its sample, this clone ranks as medium-sized. DNA for the CDR3: TGTGCCACCAGATCGGCAGGGGATCCCTACGAGCAGTACTTC. Translating it yields CATRSAGDPYEQYF. The chain couples TRBV15 to TRBJ2-7, with TRBD1 as a possible D gene (6 bases). Germline CDR1 LNHNV, CDR2 YYDKDF (reference sequence). The CDR3 length is 14 residues. The germline V and J ends were trimmed by 6 bases and 2 bases, with 14 bases remaining between them. The full variable domain, its missing parts supplied by reference TRBV15 and TRBJ2-7, is DAMVIQNPRYQVTQFGKPVTLSCSQTLNHNVMYWYQQKSSQAPKLLFHYYDKDFNNEADTPDNFQSRRPNTSFCFLDIRSPGLGDTAMYLCATRSAGDPYEQYFGPGTRLTVT.

V gene TRBV16 combines with J gene TRBJ1-1; no definite D call. The ends were cut back, 2 bases at V and 0 bases at J, with 10 bases in the middle. Germline V CDR1 and CDR2: KGHSY, FQNENV. The CDR3 is made up of 15 amino acids. The CDR3 sequence is CASSQRSYMNTEAFF. CDR3 nucleotide sequence: TGTGCCAGCAGCCAACGCAGTTATATGAACACTGAAGCTTTCTTT.

The chain joins TRBV7-8 to TRBJ2-1; D perhaps matches TRBD2 (6 bases). Germline CDR1 and CDR2: SGHVS and FQNEAQ. V lost 4 bases to trimming and J lost 3 bases, with 10 bases between them. The CDR3 contains 14 residues. CDR3 in DNA: TGTGCCAGCAGCTCCCTGCGGGGCTACAATGAGCAGTTCTTC. Protein product: CASSSLRGYNEQFF.

The chain couples TRBV29-1 to TRBJ2-2; the D gene is possibly TRBD1 (5 bases). The germline gives CDR1 SQVTM, CDR2 ANQGSEA. CDR3 length: 12 amino acids. V was clipped by 8 bases and J by 3 bases, with 10 bases between them. CDR3 in DNA: TGCAGCAAAAGGGGTGACACCGGGGAGCTGTTTTTT. It yields the protein CSKRGDTGELFF.

In its sample, this clone was seen a few times. The CDR3 here is CASSQGAPGYTF. CDR3 DNA: TGTGCCAGCAGCCAGGGGGCGCCTGGCTACACCTTC. The chain couples TRBV6-2 or TRBV6-3 to TRBJ1-2, with TRBD1 identical over 8 bases. V trimming: 6 bases; J trimming: 7 bases; junction bases outside the gene matches: 4. The CDR3 is made up of 12 amino acids. Germline V gives CDR1 MNHEY, CDR2 SVGEGT.

V is TRBV7-3 and J is TRBJ1-1; 7 nucleotides line up with TRBD1. V shed 5 bases, J shed 5 bases, and the junction held 8 bases outside the gene matches. This CDR3 contains 14 residues. The germline gives CDR1 SGHTA, CDR2 FQGTGA. CDR3 region: CASSPRAGGTEAFF. DNA of the CDR3: TGTGCCAGCAGCCCCCGAGCAGGGGGAACTGAAGCTTTCTTT.